The 22 T cell receptor beta chains below were found in one sample sequenced in a study of blood T cells in healthy people across ages. Through a sample-barcoded 5' primer and a J-beta primer mix, a second PCR was run for about 6 to 11 cycles. Each CDR3 protein gets one entry after TCRdb re-called the 5' RACE reads with MiXCR. The table lists about 1.1 million distinct CDR3 sequences, 30% to 40% of them singletons. Sequencing input: blood. The receptors were sampled from a man aged 18 to 30 in good health.

This rearrangement joins TRBV5-6 to TRBJ2-5; TRBD2 is a possible D gene (5 bases). The J call is in doubt because the DNA end fits TRBJ2-7 better. CDR3 length: 16 amino acids. Germline loops: CDR1 SGHDT, CDR2 YYEEEE. DNA for the CDR3: TGTGCCAGCAGCTTACGGGAACACCAAGGTAGATGCGAGCAGTACTTC. Translated, it gives CASSLREHQGRCEQYF.

The sample holds a few counts of this clonotype. V usage is TRBV9 and J usage is TRBJ1-1, with TRBD1 matching over 9 bases. Germline V gene lookup returns CDR1 SGDLS and CDR2 YYNGEE. CDR3 length: 15 amino acids. V shed 4 bases and J 4 bases; nucleotides not matched to a gene: 8. CDR3 protein: CASSSGTGYPTEAFF. The DNA for the CDR3 is TGTGCCAGCAGCTCTGGGACAGGGTACCCCACTGAAGCTTTCTTT.

This clonotype was seen a handful of times. V gene TRBV2 combines with J gene TRBJ1-2, with D perhaps matching TRBD1 (5 bases). The CDR3 sequence is 14 residues long. CDR1 and CDR2 (germline): SNHLY, FYNNEI. V was cut by 2 bases and J by 5 bases, with 12 bases left in between. The CDR3 DNA follows: TGTGCCAGCAGTGAATATCAGGGAGGATATGGCTACACCTTC. This translates into CASSEYQGGYGYTF. Variable domain in full (rest from reference TRBV2 and TRBJ1-2): EPEVTQTPSHQVTQMGQEVILRCVPISNHLYFYWYRQILGQKVEFLVSFYNNEISEKSEIFDDQFSVERPDGSNFTLKIRSTKLEDSAMYFCASSEYQGGYGYTFGSGTRLTVV.

This clonotype was seen only once. The genes are TRBV6-1 and TRBJ1-2; D call uncertain. The germline CDR1 and CDR2 sequences are MNHNS and SASEGT. The V end lost 6 bases, the J end lost 1 base, and 12 bases lay between the germline ends. There are 14 residues in the CDR3. The chain's CDR3 is CASRAVLDNYGYTF. In DNA, the CDR3 is TGTGCCAGCAGGGCCGTGTTAGATAACTATGGCTACACCTTC.

A few counts support this clonotype. The genes are TRBV7-2 and TRBJ1-1, with 7 bases fitting TRBD1. V gave up 5 bases and J gave up 4 bases; unmatched junction bases: 7. The CDR3 has 14 amino acids. Germline lookup yields CDR1 SGHTA and CDR2 FQGNSA. CDR3 in amino acids: CASSQTGLGTEAFF. The CDR3 DNA sequence: TGTGCCAGCAGCCAGACAGGGTTGGGCACTGAAGCTTTCTTT.

This clonotype has only a few counts. The gene calls are TRBV6-1 and TRBJ1-5; D unclear. Deletions cut 7 bases from V and 2 bases from J, with 12 bases between. Germline V gene lookup returns CDR1 MNHNS and CDR2 SASEGT. This CDR3 has 14 residues. The CDR3 region is CASTTSNGNQPQHF. CDR3 DNA sequence: TGTGCCAGCACGACCTCTAACGGCAATCAGCCCCAGCATTTT.

J is TRBJ2-1 and V is TRBV20-1; no firm D call. This CDR3 region has 13 residues. V was pared by 0 bases and J by 5 bases, with 8 bases between. CDR1 and CDR2 (germline): DFQATT, SNEGSKA (reference sequence). CDR3 residues: CSAREAVNNEQFF. In DNA, the CDR3 is TGCAGTGCTAGAGAGGCAGTTAACAATGAGCAGTTCTTC.

This clonotype was counted between two and nine times. This chain uses TRBV20-1 with TRBJ2-7; 8 bases fit TRBD1. The DNA end favors TRBJ2-5, so the J call may be wrong. CDR1 and CDR2 (germline): DFQATT, SNEGSKA (reference sequence). This CDR3 contains 13 residues. Here the CDR3 DNA reads TGCAGTGCTAGGATGACAGGGGTTGAGACCCAGTACTTC. Encoded protein: CSARMTGVETQYF.

On this clonotype: The junction departs from germline at one end; a sequencing error may be responsible. This chain connects TRBV13 to TRBJ2-4, with D perhaps given as TRBD1 or TRBD2 (5 bases each). CDR3 length equals 14 residues. The germline V gene has CDR1 PRHDT and CDR2 FYEKMQ (reference sequence). CDR3 coding DNA: TGTACCAGCAGACAGAGCTCGGGGACGGACATTCAGTACTTC. This sequence encodes CTSRQSSGTDIQYF.

Note on this clonotype: At one end the junction does not follow the germline gene, possibly because of a read error. The J gene is TRBJ1-4, the V gene TRBV20-1; D not resolved. The CDR3 consists of 13 residues. The germline V gene encodes CDR1 DFQATT and CDR2 SNEGSKA (reference sequence). CDR3 sequence (DNA): TGCAGTGCTAGTCAGTCAACTAATGAAAGACTGTTTTTT. Its protein is CSASQSTNERLFF.

This clonotype was detected only a few times. The chain links TRBV4-1 to TRBJ1-1, with TRBD1 matching 8 bases. The CDR3 contains 15 residues. The V gene's germline CDR1 is MGHRA and CDR2 YSYEKL. V shed 5 bases and J 4 bases; nucleotides not matched to a gene: 9. CDR3 DNA: TGCGCCAGCAGCTCACCAGGGGGCTACAGCACTGAAGCTTTCTTT. Translating gives CASSSPGGYSTEAFF.

V is TRBV27 and J is TRBJ1-5; D is unclear. The CDR3 loop spans 14 amino acids. Germline V lookup: CDR1 MNHEY, CDR2 SMNVEV (reference sequence). Between the trimmed V and J ends, which lost 2 bases and 9 bases, there was a span of 14 bases. The DNA of the CDR3 is TGTGCCAGCAGTTTAAAGGTACAATCGAGGCCCCAGCATTTT. Residues: CASSLKVQSRPQHF.

On this clonotype itself: An end of the junction does not agree with germline; a read error may underlie this. The V and J genes are TRBV12-3 or TRBV12-4 and TRBJ1-2; TRBD1 aligns across 10 bases. The CDR3 loop spans 15 amino acids. The CDR3 region has the DNA TGTGCCGGCAGTCTTGACAGGGGGCTAAACTATGGCTACACCTTC. Translating gives CAGSLDRGLNYGYTF.

This clonotype occurred a few times. The chain carries TRBV10-2 and TRBJ1-3; D not certain. The V end was cut by 4 bases, the J end by 2 bases, with 12 bases between. Per germline, CDR1 WSHSY and CDR2 SAAADI. CDR3 length: 15 amino acids. CDR3: CASSAGREAGNTIYF. DNA for the CDR3: TGCGCCAGCAGTGCTGGGAGGGAAGCTGGAAACACCATATATTTT.

The V and J genes are TRBV7-2 and TRBJ2-3; TRBD1 matches 8 bases. In germline, CDR1 is SGHTA, CDR2 FQGNSA. The CDR3 loop spans 14 amino acids. The J segment lost 6 bases and the V segment lost 2 bases, leaving 4 bases of the junction unmatched. The CDR3 loop is CASSLRTGGDTQYF. The CDR3 coding sequence is TGTGCCAGCAGCTTACGAACAGGGGGTGATACGCAGTATTTT.

In its sample, this clonotype was seen a few times. The rearrangement uses TRBV6-2 or TRBV6-3 and TRBJ2-5; D perhaps matches TRBD1 (5 bases). This CDR3 comprises 16 residues. Germline CDR1 is MNHEY and CDR2 is SVGEGT. With 5 bases removed from V and 2 bases from J, the gap between germline ends came to 18 bases. The CDR3 loop reads CASSTPSGQIQETQYF. Here the CDR3 DNA reads TGTGCCAGCAGTACTCCGTCCGGACAAATTCAAGAGACCCAGTACTTC.

This clonotype occurred a few times. The chain joins TRBV9 to TRBJ2-1; D gene uncertain. The germline gives CDR1 SGDLS, CDR2 YYNGEE. This CDR3 region has 12 residues. V gave up 6 bases and J gave up 11 bases, with 15 bases separating them. The chain's CDR3 is CASNDLKRKQFF. The DNA for the CDR3 is TGTGCCAGCAACGATCTTAAGAGGAAGCAGTTCTTC.

This chain links TRBV5-1 with TRBJ2-2; unclear D gene. Germline CDR1 reads SGHRS; CDR2 reads YFSETQ. The CDR3 extends over 14 amino acids. Trimming removed 6 bases at V and 1 base at J, with 10 bases between. CDR3 sequence reads: CASTQVENTGELFF. The CDR3 nucleotides read TGCGCCAGCACCCAAGTGGAGAACACCGGGGAGCTGTTTTTT.

The rearrangement uses TRBV28 and TRBJ1-1; a possible D gene is TRBD1 (5 bases). The CDR3 is made up of 16 amino acids. Per germline, CDR1 MDHEN and CDR2 SYDVKM. Deletions cut 6 bases from V and 3 bases from J, with 20 bases between. The DNA for the CDR3 is TGTGCCAGCAGCCCTTGGCAGGGATCGGGGTACACTGAAGCTTTCTTT. This gives the protein CASSPWQGSGYTEAFF. Supplemented by reference TRBV28 and TRBJ1-1, the full variable domain reads DVKVTQSSRYLVKRTGEKVFLECVQDMDHENMFWYRQDPGLGLRLIYFSYDVKMKEKGDIPEGYSVSREKKERFSLILESASTNQTSMYLCASSPWQGSGYTEAFFGQGTRLTVV.

This clonotype has just a few counts. The chain combines TRBV27 with TRBJ2-7; D is ambiguous. Germline loops: CDR1 MNHEY, CDR2 SMNVEV (reference sequence). The CDR3 has 16 amino acids. The V end lost 2 bases, the J end lost 2 bases, and 16 bases lay between the germline ends. CDR3 nucleotides: TGTGCCAGCAGTTTAAAAGCCTACGTCGGACCCTACGAGCAGTACTTC. Protein product: CASSLKAYVGPYEQYF.

CDR3 region: CASTTGGGADTQYF. DNA for the CDR3: TGTGCCAGCACCACCGGCGGGGGGGCAGATACGCAGTATTTT. The genes are TRBV6-2 or TRBV6-3 and TRBJ2-3; 9 bases map to TRBD2. Germline V lookup: CDR1 MNHEY, CDR2 SVGEGT. V was pared by 7 bases and J by 4 bases, with 6 bases of the junction left unmatched. The CDR3 is 14 residues long.

The table lists this clonotype with a few counts. The genes are TRBV6-1 and TRBJ2-1, with D perhaps assigned TRBD1 or TRBD2 (5 bases each). Looked up from germline, CDR1 is MNHNS and CDR2 is SASEGT. V gave up 1 base and J gave up 7 bases, with 14 bases separating them. The CDR3 consists of 15 residues. CDR3 protein: CASSEVGTDSNEQFF. In nucleotides, the CDR3 is TGTGCCAGCAGTGAAGTGGGGACCGATAGTAATGAGCAGTTCTTC.